The present T cell receptor beta chain was sequenced within a study of read filtering for tumor transcriptome and immune sequencing. Whole-study context: Among patients, 17 to 20 were male and some 15 female, aged roughly 45 to 90 (mean around 66). RNA-seq yielded only roughly 80 to 1,400 TCR reads, IR-seq about 3.5 to 10.27 million. Study results and caveats: In IR-seq, single-read clonotypes were about 80% of clonotypes but around 4% of reads.

Only one count was recorded for this clonotype. The antigen is undetermined. The CDR3 spans 18 residues. The J segment lost 3 bases and the V segment lost 0 bases, leaving 14 bases of the junction unmatched. The germline CDR1 and CDR2 sequences are GTSNPN and SVGIG (reference sequence). Molecular barcoded adaptors covering alpha/delta and beta/gamma chains were used on about 0.4 ug RNA. TCRdb recomputed calls from the reads with MiXCR, one row per CDR3 protein. The data show 50,000 to 65,000 distinct CDR3 sequences, around 21% seen once. J is TRBJ2-3 and V is TRBV30, with 8 bases fitting TRBD2. The TCR sequence derives from a donor over 35 with multiple myeloma. Material: a population of CD138-negative cells sorted from bone marrow. The CDR3 is CAWSVTPMSGSQTDTQYF. The CDR3 DNA sequence: TGTGCCTGGAGTGTAACCCCAATGAGCGGGAGCCAGACAGATACGCAGTATTTT.